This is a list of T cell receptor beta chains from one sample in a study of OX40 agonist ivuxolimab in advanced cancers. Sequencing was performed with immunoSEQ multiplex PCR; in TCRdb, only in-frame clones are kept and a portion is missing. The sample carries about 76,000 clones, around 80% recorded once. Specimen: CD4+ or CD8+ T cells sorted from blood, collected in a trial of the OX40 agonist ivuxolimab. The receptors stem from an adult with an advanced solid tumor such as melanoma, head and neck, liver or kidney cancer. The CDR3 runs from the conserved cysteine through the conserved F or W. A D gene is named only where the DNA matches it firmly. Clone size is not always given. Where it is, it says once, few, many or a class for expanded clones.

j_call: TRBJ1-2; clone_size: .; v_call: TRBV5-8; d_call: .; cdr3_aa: CASRGIWTTLYGYTF; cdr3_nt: TGTGCCAGCAGAGGTATCTGGACCACACTTTATGGCTACACCTTC
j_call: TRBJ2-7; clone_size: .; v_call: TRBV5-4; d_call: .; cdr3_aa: CASSLGGVISYEQYF; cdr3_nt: TGTGCCAGCAGCTTGGGGGGGGTTATCTCCTACGAGCAGTACTTC
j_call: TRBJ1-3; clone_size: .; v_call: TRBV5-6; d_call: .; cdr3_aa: CASSLAHSGNTIYF; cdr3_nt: TGTGCCAGCAGCTTGGCGCACAGTGGAAACACCATATATTTT
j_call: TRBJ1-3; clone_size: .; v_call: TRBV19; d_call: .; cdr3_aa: CASSIDYSGNTIYF; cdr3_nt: TGTGCCAGTAGTATCGACTACTCTGGAAACACCATATATTTT
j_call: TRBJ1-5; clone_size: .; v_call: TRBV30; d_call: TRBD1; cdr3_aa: CAWSGQGHQPQHF; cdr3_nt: TGTGCCTGGAGCGGACAGGGGCATCAGCCCCAGCATTTT
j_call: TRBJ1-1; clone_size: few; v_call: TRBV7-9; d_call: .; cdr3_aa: CASSLDLPVMEENTEAFF; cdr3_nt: TGTGCCAGCAGCTTAGATTTGCCAGTGATGGAAGAGAACACTGAAGCTTTCTTT
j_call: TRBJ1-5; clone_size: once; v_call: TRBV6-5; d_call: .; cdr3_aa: CASSVTRRDQPQHF; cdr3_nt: TGTGCCAGCAGCGTTACTAGGCGAGATCAGCCCCAGCATTTT
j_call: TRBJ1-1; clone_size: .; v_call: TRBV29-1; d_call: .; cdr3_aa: CSVPKEGNTEAFF; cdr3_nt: TGCAGCGTCCCCAAGGAGGGGAACACTGAAGCTTTCTTT
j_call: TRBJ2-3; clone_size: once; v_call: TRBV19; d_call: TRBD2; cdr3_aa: CASMGLAGGTSTDTQYF; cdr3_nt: TGTGCCAGTATGGGATTAGCGGGGGGAACTAGCACAGATACGCAGTATTTT
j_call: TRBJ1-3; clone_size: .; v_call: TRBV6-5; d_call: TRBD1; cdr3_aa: CASSRDSSGNTIYF; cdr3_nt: TGTGCCAGCAGCCGGGACAGCTCTGGAAACACCATATATTTT
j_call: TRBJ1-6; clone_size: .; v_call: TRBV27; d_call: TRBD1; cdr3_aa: CASSPQGQGNSPLHF; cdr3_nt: TGTGCCAGCAGTCCTCAAGGACAGGGAAATTCACCCCTCCACTTT
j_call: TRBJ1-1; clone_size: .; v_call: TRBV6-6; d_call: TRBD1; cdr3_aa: CASSSSPGQGPTEAFF; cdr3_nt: TGTGCCAGCAGTTCTTCTCCGGGACAGGGCCCCACTGAAGCTTTCTTT
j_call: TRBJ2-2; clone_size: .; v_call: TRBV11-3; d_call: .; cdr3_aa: CASSFTGRTGELFF; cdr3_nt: TGTGCCAGCAGTTTTACTGGACGTACCGGGGAGCTGTTTTTT
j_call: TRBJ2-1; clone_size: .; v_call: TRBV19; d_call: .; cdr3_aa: CASSRRTPIRDEQFF; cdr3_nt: TGTGCCAGTAGTCGAAGGACACCGATCCGGGATGAGCAGTTCTTC
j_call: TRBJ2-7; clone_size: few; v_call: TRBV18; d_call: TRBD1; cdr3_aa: CASSPGARGPTSYEQYF; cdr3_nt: TGTGCCAGCTCACCAGGGGCTAGGGGGCCCACTTCCTACGAGCAGTACTTC
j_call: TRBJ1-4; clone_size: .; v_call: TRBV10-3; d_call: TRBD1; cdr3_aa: CAIRQGQGTNEKLFF; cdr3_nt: TGTGCCATCAGACAAGGACAGGGCACTAATGAAAAACTGTTTTTT
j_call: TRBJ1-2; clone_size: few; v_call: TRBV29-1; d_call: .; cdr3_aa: CSVEDRGVGAYGYTF; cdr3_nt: TGCAGCGTTGAAGATCGCGGGGTCGGGGCATATGGCTACACCTTC
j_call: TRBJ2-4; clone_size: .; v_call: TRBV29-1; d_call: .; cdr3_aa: CSVRMGAKNIQYF; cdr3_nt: TGCAGCGTCAGGATGGGGGCCAAAAACATTCAGTACTTC
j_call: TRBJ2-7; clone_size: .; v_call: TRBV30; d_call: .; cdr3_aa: CAWNREGRQYF; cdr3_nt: TGTGCCTGGAACAGGGAAGGTCGGCAGTACTTC
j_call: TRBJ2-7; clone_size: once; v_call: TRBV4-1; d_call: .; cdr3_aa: CASSQADRDTTEQYF; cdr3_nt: TGCGCCAGCAGCCAGGCAGACCGGGACACCACCGAGCAGTACTTC
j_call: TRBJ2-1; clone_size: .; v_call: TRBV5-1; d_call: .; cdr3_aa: CASSLESSYNEQFF; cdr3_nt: TGCGCCAGCAGCTTAGAGAGCTCCTACAATGAGCAGTTCTTC
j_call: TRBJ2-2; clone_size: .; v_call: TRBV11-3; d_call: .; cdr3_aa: CASSLDRYAGELFF; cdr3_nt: TGTGCCAGCAGCTTAGATCGGTATGCCGGGGAGCTGTTTTTT